This T cell receptor (beta chain) comes out of a study of immune cell composition in non-small cell lung cancer. The wider study: Lung adenocarcinoma or squamous carcinoma made up most tumours.

This table comes from immunoSEQ multiplex PCR, and its TCRdb copy is limited to in-frame clones, with some not included. The table includes approximately 6,800 clones, roughly four fifths detected once. Normal lung was sampled as far from the tumour as possible, at least 3 cm. Study-wide points: Smoking pack-years did not significantly correlate with tumour TCR-beta clonality. Dominant in vivo tumour-associated clones were not shown to share tumour-reactive sequences. Squamous carcinomas (about 75%) more often had tumour-associated clones >0.5% than adenocarcinomas (33%).

As for this clone: Its antigen remains unidentified.

The CDR3 spans 11 residues. Germline CDR1 is LNHDA and CDR2 is SQIVND (reference sequence). V dropped 10 bases and J dropped 7 bases, with 14 bases sitting between them. Sequencing used non-adjacent lung tissue. This TCR derives from a human donor with non-small cell lung cancer. The rearrangement uses TRBV19 and TRBJ2-7; tentatively, D is TRBD2 (5 bases). The DNA of the CDR3 is TGTGCCACGCGGAGGTCGGGAGAGCAGTACTTC. Translated: CATRRSGEQYF.